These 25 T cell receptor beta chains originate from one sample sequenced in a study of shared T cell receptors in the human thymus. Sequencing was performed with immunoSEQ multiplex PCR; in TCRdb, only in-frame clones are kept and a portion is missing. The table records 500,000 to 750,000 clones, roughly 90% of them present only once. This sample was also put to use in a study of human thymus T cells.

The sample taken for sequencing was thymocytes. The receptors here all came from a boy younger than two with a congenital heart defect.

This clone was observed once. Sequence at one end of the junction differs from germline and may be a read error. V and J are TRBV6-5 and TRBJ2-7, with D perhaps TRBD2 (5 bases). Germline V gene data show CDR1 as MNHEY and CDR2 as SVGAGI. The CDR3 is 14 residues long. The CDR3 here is CASSSVVDDYGQYF. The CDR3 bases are TGTGCCAGCAGCTCCGTGGTGGACGACTACGGGCAGTACTTC.

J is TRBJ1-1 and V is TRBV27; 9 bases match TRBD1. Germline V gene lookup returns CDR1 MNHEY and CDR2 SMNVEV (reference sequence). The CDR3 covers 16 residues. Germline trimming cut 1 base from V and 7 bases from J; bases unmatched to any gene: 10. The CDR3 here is CASSLWRTGGAGEAFF. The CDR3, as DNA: TGTGCCAGCAGTTTATGGAGAACAGGGGGCGCGGGTGAAGCTTTCTTT.

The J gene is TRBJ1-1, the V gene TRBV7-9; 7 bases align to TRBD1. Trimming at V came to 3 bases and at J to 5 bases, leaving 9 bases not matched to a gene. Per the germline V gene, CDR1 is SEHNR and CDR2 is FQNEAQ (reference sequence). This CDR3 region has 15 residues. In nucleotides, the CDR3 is TGTGCCAGCAGCTTGATAACAGGGGAGTGGACTGAAGCTTTCTTT. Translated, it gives CASSLITGEWTEAFF.

The CDR3 reads CASSYDRGREQYF. CDR3 sequence (DNA): TGCGCCAGCAGTTACGACAGGGGGCGTGAGCAGTACTTC. The chain has TRBV5-1 and TRBJ2-7; TRBD1 matches 10 bases. Per germline, CDR1 SGHRS and CDR2 YFSETQ. The CDR3 has 13 amino acids. The junction had 6 bases not matched to a gene; V was cut back by 5 bases and J by 7 bases.

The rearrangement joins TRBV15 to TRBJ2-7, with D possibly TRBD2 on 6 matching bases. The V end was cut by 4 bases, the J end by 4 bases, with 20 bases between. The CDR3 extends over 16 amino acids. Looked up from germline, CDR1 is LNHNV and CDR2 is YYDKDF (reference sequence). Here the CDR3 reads CATSTWGLAPGYEQYF. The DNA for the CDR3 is TGTGCCACCAGCACCTGGGGACTCGCCCCGGGGTACGAGCAGTACTTC.

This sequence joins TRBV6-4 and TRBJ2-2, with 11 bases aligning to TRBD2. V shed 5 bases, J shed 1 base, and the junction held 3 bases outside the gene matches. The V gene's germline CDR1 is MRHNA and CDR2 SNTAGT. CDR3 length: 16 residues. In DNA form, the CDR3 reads TGTGCCAGCAGTAACCTAGCGGGAGGGAACACCGGGGAGCTGTTTTTT. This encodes CASSNLAGGNTGELFF.

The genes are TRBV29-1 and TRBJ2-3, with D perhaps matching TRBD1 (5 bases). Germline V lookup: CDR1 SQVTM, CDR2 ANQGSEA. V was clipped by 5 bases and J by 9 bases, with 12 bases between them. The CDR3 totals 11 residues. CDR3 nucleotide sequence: TGCAGCGTTTTTTCGCCAGGGACGCAGTATTTT. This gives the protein CSVFSPGTQYF.

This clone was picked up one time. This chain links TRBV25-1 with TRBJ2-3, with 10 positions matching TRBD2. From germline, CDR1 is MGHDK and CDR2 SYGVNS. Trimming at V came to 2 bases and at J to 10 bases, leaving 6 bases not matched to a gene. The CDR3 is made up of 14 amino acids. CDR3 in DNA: TGTGCCAGCAGTGAACAGCGGGAGGGCAAATCGCAGTATTTT. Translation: CASSEQREGKSQYF.

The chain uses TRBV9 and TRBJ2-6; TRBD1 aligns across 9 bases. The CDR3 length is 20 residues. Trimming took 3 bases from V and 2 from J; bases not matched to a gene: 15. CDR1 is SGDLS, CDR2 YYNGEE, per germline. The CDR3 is CASSDSTDDRGAPGANVLTF. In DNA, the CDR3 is TGTGCCAGCAGCGACTCCACAGACGACAGGGGGGCACCTGGGGCCAACGTCCTGACTTTC. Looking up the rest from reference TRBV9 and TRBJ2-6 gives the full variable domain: DSGVTQTPKHLITATGQRVTLRCSPRSGDLSVYWYQQSLDQGLQFLIQYYNGEERAKGNILERFSAQQFPDLHSELNLSSLELGDSALYFCASSDSTDDRGAPGANVLTFGAGSRLTVL.

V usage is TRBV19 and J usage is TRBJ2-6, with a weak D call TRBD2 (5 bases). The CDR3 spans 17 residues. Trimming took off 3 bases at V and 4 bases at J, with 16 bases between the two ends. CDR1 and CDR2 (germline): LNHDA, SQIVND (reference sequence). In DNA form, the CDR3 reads TGTGCCAGTAGTATCCTTGGCGGCCCGGGAGGGGCCAACGTCCTGACTTTC. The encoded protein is CASSILGGPGGANVLTF.

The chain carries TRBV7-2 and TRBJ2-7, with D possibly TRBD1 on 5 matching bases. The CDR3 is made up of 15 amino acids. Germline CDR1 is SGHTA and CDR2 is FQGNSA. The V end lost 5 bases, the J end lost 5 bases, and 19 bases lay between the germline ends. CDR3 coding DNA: TGTGCCAGCAGCAAATCGGCAAGGGGTACGAACGAGCAGTACTTC. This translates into CASSKSARGTNEQYF.

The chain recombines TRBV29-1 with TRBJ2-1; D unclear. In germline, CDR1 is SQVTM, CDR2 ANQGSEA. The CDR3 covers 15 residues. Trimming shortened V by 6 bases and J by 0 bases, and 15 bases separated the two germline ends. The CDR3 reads CSVPRLTYSYNEQFF. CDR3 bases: TGCAGCGTGCCGAGGTTGACTTACTCCTACAATGAGCAGTTCTTC.

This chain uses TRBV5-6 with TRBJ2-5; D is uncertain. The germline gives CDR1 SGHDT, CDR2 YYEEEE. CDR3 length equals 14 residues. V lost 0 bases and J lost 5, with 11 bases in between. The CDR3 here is CASSLGSLAETQYF. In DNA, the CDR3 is TGTGCCAGCAGCTTGGGATCCCTTGCGGAGACCCAGTACTTC.

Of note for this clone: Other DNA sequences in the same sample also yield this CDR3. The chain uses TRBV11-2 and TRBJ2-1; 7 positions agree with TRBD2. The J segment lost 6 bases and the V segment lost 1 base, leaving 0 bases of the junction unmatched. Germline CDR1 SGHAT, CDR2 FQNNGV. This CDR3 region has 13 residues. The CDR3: CASSLAGGNEQFF. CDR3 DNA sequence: TGTGCCAGCAGCTTAGCGGGAGGCAATGAGCAGTTCTTC.

In nucleotides, the CDR3 is TGTGCCAGCAGCTATAGACCCCCCGCGGGAGGGCTTGGCGGGGAGCTGTTTTTT. Translated, it gives CASSYRPPAGGLGGELFF. The chain combines TRBV7-6 with TRBJ2-2; 9 nucleotides align to TRBD2. The CDR3 is 18 amino acids. CDR1 SGHVS and CDR2 FNYEAQ come from the germline V gene. The V gene end was trimmed by 4 bases and the J gene end by 7 bases; junction bases not matched to a gene: 16.

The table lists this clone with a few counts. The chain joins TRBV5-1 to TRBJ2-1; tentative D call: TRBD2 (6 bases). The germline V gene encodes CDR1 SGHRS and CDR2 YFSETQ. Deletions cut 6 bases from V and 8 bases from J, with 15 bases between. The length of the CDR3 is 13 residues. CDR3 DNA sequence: TGCGCCAGCAAGTGGACTAAGGAAGATGAGCAGTTCTTC. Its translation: CASKWTKEDEQFF.

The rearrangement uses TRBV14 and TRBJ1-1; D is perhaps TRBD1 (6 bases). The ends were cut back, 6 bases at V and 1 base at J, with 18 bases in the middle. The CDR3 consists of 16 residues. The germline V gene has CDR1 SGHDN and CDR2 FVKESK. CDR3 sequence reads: CASSLAPGQKNTEAFF. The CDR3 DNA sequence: TGTGCCAGCAGTCTGGCTCCGGGACAAAAGAACACTGAAGCTTTCTTT. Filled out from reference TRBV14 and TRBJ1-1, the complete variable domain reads EAGVTQFPSHSVIEKGQTVTLRCDPISGHDNLYWYRRVMGKEIKFLLHFVKESKQDESGMPNNRFLAERTGGTYSTLKVQPAELEDSGVYFCASSLAPGQKNTEAFFGQGTRLTVV.

CDR3 DNA: TGTGCCAGCAGTGAAGCAACAGGACCCTACAATGAGCAGTTCTTC. This codes for CASSEATGPYNEQFF. The gene calls are TRBV6-1 and TRBJ2-1, with D perhaps matching TRBD1 (5 bases). CDR3 length equals 15 residues. V lost 0 bases, J lost 2 bases, and 8 bases lay in between. Germline loops: CDR1 MNHNS, CDR2 SASEGT.

CDR3 sequence reads: CASSPRDRERYNYGYTF. CDR3 nucleotide sequence: TGCGCCAGCAGCCCCCGGGACAGGGAGAGATATAACTATGGCTACACCTTC. The chain employs TRBV4-1 and TRBJ1-2, with 9 bases that match TRBD1. J gave up 1 base and V 4 bases, and 10 bases lay outside the gene matches. This CDR3 has 17 residues. Germline loops: CDR1 MGHRA, CDR2 YSYEKL.

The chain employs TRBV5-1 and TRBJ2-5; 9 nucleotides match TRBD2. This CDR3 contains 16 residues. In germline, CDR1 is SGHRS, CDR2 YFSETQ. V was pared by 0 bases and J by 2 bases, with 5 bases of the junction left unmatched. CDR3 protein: CASSLVASGKQETQYF. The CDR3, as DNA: TGCGCCAGCAGCTTGGTGGCTAGCGGGAAACAAGAGACCCAGTACTTC.

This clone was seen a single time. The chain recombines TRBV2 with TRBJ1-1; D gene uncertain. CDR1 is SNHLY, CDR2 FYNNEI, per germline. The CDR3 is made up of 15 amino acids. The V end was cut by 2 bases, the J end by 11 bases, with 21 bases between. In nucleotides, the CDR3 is TGTGCCAGCAGTGAACATCTCGGTGACCCGAGAGCGGCTTTCTTT. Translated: CASSEHLGDPRAAFF.

CDR3 nucleotides: TGTGCCAGCAGCTTAGAAGCGGGAGCCCGCGGGGATACGCAGTATTTT. Its protein product is CASSLEAGARGDTQYF. The gene calls are TRBV11-3 and TRBJ2-3; TRBD2 matches 8 bases. Germline CDR1 is SGHNT and CDR2 is YENEEA. V gave up 0 bases and J gave up 6 bases; unmatched junction bases: 8. The CDR3 extends over 16 amino acids.

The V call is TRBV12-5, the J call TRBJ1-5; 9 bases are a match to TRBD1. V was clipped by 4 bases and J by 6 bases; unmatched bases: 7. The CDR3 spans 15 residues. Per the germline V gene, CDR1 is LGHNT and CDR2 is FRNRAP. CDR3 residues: CASGYTGTGRQPQHF. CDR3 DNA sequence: TGTGCTAGTGGTTACACCGGGACAGGGCGTCAGCCCCAGCATTTT.

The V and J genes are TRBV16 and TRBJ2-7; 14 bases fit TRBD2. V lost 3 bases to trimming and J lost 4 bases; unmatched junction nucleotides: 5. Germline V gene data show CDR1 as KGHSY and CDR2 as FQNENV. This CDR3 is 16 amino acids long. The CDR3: CASSHPTSGRGYEQYF. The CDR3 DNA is TGTGCCAGCAGCCATCCGACTAGCGGGAGGGGTTACGAGCAGTACTTC.

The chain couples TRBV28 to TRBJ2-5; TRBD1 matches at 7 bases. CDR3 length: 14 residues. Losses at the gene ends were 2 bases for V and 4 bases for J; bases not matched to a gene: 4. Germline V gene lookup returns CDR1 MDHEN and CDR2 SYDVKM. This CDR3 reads CASSLGYRGETQYF. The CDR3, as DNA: TGTGCCAGCAGTTTAGGGTACAGGGGAGAGACCCAGTACTTC.